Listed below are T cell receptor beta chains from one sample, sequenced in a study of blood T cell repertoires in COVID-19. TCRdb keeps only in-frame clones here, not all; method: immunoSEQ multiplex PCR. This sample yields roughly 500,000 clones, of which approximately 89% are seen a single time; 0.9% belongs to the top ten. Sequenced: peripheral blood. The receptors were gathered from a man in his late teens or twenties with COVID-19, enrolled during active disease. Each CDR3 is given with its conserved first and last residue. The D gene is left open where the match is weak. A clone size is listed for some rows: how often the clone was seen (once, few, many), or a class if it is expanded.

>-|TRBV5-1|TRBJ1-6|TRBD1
TGCGCCAGCAGCTACCACCGGGACAGTGCCTCACCCCTCCACTTT
CASSYHRDSASPLHF
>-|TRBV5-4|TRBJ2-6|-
TGTGCCAGCAGCTCCCTGGGGCGGACTGGGGCCAACGTCCTGACTTTC
CASSSLGRTGANVLTF
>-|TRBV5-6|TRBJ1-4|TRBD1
TGTGCCAGCAGCGCAACAGGGGGCGCCCGTGAAAAACTGTTTTTT
CASSATGGAREKLFF
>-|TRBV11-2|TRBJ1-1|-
TGTGCCAGCAGCCCTACGAACACTGAAGCTTTCTTT
CASSPTNTEAFF
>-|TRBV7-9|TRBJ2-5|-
TGTGCCAGCAGCTCCAGTCTGGGCGTCCAAGAGACCCAGTACTTC
CASSSSLGVQETQYF
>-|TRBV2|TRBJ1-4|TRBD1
TGTGCCAGCAGGAACGCAGGGGGCCGTAGTGAAAAACTGTTTTTT
CASRNAGGRSEKLFF
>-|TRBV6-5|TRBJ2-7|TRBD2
TGTGCCACGCTTAGCGGGAGCCCCTACGAGCAGTACTTC
CATLSGSPYEQYF
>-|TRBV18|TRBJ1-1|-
TGTGCCAGCTCACCACAAACAGAGAACACTGAAGCTTTCTTT
CASSPQTENTEAFF
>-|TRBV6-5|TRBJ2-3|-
TGTGCCAGCCGCCGGTTGTCCACGAGTACAGATACGCAGTATTTT
CASRRLSTSTDTQYF
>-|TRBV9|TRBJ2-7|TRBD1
TGTGCCAGCAGCGCCTCCGGGACAGGGGGCGACGAGCAGTACTTC
CASSASGTGGDEQYF
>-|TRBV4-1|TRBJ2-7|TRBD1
TGCGCCAGCAGCCCGCAGACAGGGTACTCCTACGAGCAGTACTTC
CASSPQTGYSYEQYF
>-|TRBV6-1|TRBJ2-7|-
TGTGCCAGCAGTGAAGCGGCAGGATCGACCTACGAGCAGTACTTC
CASSEAAGSTYEQYF
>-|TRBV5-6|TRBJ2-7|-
TGTGCCAGCAGCTTTAGACAGGGACTCTACGAGCAGTACTTC
CASSFRQGLYEQYF
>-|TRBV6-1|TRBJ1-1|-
TGTGCCAGCAGCGAAGAACGGGGGAACACTGAAGCTTTCTTT
CASSEERGNTEAFF
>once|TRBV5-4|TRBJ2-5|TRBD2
TGTGCCAGCAGCCCACTAGCGGGAGCCTCAGAGACCCAGTACTTC
CASSPLAGASETQYF
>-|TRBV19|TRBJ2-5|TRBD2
TGTGCCAGTAGTAGCCCCCCTGTGGCGGGAGGGCAAGAGACCCAGTACTTC
CASSSPPVAGGQETQYF
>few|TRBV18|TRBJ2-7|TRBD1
TGTGCCAGCTCACGGGACAGAGCATACGAGCAGTACTTC
CASSRDRAYEQYF
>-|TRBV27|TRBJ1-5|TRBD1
TGTGCCAGCAGTTTATTCGGGACAGGGGGAGGCGGGAGCAATCAGCCCCAGCATTTT
CASSLFGTGGGGSNQPQHF
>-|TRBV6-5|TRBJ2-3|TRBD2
TGTGCCAGCAATCTAGCGGGGGGGCTCACAGATACGCAGTATTTT
CASNLAGGLTDTQYF
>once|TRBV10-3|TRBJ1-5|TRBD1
TGTGCCATCAGTGAGTCGAGTCCGGGACAGGGGATCATCGGCAATCAGCCCCAGCATTTT
CAISESSPGQGIIGNQPQHF
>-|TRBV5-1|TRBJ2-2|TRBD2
TGCGCCAGCAGCTTTACTAGCGGGGCCAACACCGGGGAGCTGTTTTTT
CASSFTSGANTGELFF
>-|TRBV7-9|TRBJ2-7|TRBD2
TGTGCCAGCAGCTTAGCGCCTAGCGGGGGCGAGCAGTACTTC
CASSLAPSGGEQYF
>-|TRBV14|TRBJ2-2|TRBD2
TGTGCCAGCAGCTACAAGATTAGCGGGAGTAACACCGGGGAGCTGTTTTTT
CASSYKISGSNTGELFF
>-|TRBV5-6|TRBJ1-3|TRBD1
TGTGCCAGCAGCACCGCAGACAGGGGGCGAAGGAACACCATATATTTT
CASSTADRGRRNTIYF
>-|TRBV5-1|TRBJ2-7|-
TGCGCCAGCAGCTTAGGATTCGGGATAGCCATGGAGCAGTACTTC
CASSLGFGIAMEQYF
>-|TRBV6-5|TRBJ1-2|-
TGTGCCAGCAGAAACGGGTTCTATGGCTACACCTTC
CASRNGFYGYTF
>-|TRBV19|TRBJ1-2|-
TGTGCCAGTAGTATAGCTGCAGGGAAATATGACTACACCTTC
CASSIAAGKYDYTF
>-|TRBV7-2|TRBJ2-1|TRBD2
TGTGCCAGCAGCCCCCGGACTAGCGGGAGCAGTGAGCAGTTCTTC
CASSPRTSGSSEQFF
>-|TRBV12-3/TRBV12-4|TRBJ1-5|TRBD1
TGTGCCAGCAGTAAGGGGGCCGAGCCCCAGCATTTT
CASSKGAEPQHF
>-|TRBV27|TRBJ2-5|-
TGTGCCAGCAGCCTGCTTTCGGGGGAGACCCAGTACTTC
CASSLLSGETQYF
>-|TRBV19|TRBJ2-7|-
TGTGCCAGTAGTATTCGGTCTCCAGGGGTAGACTCCTACGAGCAGTACTTC
CASSIRSPGVDSYEQYF
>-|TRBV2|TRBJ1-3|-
TGTGCCAGCAATGCTCGGGGGGCTGGAAACACCATATATTTT
CASNARGAGNTIYF
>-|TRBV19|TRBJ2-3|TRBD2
TGTGCCAGTTCAGCGGGAGGGCATCGGTATTTT
CASSAGGHRYF
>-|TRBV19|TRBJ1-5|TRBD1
TGTGCCAGTAGTGGGCTGAGACAGGGAGGCAATCAGCCCCAGCATTTT
CASSGLRQGGNQPQHF
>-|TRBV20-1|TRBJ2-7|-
TGCAGTTCTGGAGGGCTCTACGAGCAGTACTTC
CSSGGLYEQYF
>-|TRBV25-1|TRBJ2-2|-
TGTGCCAGCCAAACAGGGCGTACCGGGGAGCTGTTTTTT
CASQTGRTGELFF
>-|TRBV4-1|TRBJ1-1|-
TGCGCCAGCAGCCAAGATCGGCGCAGGGCATCATCTCTTGAAGCTTTCTTT
CASSQDRRRASSLEAFF
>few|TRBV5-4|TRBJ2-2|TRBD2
TGTGCCAGCAGCCCGGGTCTAGGACTAGCTGTCAAGGAGCTGTTTTTT
CASSPGLGLAVKELFF
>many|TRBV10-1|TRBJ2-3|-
TGCGCCAGCAGTGAGGGGGGGTACACAGATACGCAGTATTTT
CASSEGGYTDTQYF
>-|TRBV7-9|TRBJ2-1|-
TGTGCCACCTCGCGGGACTTGATCTACAATGAGCAGTTCTTC
CATSRDLIYNEQFF
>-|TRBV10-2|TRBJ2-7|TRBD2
TGCGCCAGCAGTGGTCTAGCGGACTACGAGCAGTACTTC
CASSGLADYEQYF
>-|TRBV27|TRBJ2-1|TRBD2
TGTGCCAGCAGTTTGGGGACCGACTTAATAGCGGGAGGTGAGCAGTTCTTC
CASSLGTDLIAGGEQFF
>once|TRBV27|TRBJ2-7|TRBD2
TGTGCCAGCAGTCCCGGGACTAGCGGGAGTTGGTCCTACGAGCAGTACTTC
CASSPGTSGSWSYEQYF
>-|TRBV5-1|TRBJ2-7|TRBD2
TGCGCCAGCAGCTTCGACGGACTAGCCTACGAGCAGTACTTC
CASSFDGLAYEQYF
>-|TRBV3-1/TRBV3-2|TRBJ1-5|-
TGTGCCAGCAGCCAAGTTGCGGGGGATCAGCCCCAGCATTTT
CASSQVAGDQPQHF
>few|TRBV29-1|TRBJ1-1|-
TGCAGCGTTGAAAGTCACCACAAAGCTTTCTTT
CSVESHHKAFF
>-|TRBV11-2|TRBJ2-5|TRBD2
TGTGCCAGCAGCTTAGGGGGGGGACTAGCGGGATTAGAGACCCAGTACTTC
CASSLGGGLAGLETQYF
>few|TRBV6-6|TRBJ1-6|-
TGTGCCAGCACACAATTACCGAATAATTCACCCCTCCACTTT
CASTQLPNNSPLHF
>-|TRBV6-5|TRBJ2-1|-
TGTGCCAGCCTTGGGGCAACTGATGAGCAGTTCTTC
CASLGATDEQFF
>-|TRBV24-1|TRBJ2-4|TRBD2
TGTGCCACCAGTGACCCGGGGGGAAACATTCAGTACTTC
CATSDPGGNIQYF
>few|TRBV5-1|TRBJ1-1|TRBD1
TGCGCCAGCAGCCCAAGACAGGGGAGGACTGAAGCTTTCTTT
CASSPRQGRTEAFF
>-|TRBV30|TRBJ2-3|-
TGTGCCTGGAGTGTTGCCCAGGTTACGCAGTATTTT
CAWSVAQVTQYF
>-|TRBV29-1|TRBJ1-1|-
TGCAGCGTTCCAGGGAACACTGAAGCTTTCTTT
CSVPGNTEAFF
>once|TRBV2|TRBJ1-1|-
TGTGCCAGCACCAACAGGGTTGGGAACACTGAAGCTTTCTTT
CASTNRVGNTEAFF
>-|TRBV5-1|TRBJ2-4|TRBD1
TGCGCCAGCAGCTTGGCTGGGACAGAAATTCACATTCAGTACTTC
CASSLAGTEIHIQYF
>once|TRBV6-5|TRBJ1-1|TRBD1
TGTGCCAGCAACAGGGACAGGCGAAACACTGAAGCTTTCTTT
CASNRDRRNTEAFF
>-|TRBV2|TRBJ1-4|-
TGTGCCAGCAGTGAAAGGGGATTAAGCGAAAAACTGTTTTTT
CASSERGLSEKLFF
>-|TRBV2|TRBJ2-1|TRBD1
TGTGCCAGCATCCCGGGACAGGCCTACAATGAGCAGTTCTTC
CASIPGQAYNEQFF
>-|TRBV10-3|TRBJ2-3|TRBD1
TGTGCCATCAGGTTGGGACAGAGCACAGATACGCAGTATTTT
CAIRLGQSTDTQYF
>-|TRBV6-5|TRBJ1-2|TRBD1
TGTGCCAGCAGTACAGGGGGAGATGGCTACACCTTC
CASSTGGDGYTF